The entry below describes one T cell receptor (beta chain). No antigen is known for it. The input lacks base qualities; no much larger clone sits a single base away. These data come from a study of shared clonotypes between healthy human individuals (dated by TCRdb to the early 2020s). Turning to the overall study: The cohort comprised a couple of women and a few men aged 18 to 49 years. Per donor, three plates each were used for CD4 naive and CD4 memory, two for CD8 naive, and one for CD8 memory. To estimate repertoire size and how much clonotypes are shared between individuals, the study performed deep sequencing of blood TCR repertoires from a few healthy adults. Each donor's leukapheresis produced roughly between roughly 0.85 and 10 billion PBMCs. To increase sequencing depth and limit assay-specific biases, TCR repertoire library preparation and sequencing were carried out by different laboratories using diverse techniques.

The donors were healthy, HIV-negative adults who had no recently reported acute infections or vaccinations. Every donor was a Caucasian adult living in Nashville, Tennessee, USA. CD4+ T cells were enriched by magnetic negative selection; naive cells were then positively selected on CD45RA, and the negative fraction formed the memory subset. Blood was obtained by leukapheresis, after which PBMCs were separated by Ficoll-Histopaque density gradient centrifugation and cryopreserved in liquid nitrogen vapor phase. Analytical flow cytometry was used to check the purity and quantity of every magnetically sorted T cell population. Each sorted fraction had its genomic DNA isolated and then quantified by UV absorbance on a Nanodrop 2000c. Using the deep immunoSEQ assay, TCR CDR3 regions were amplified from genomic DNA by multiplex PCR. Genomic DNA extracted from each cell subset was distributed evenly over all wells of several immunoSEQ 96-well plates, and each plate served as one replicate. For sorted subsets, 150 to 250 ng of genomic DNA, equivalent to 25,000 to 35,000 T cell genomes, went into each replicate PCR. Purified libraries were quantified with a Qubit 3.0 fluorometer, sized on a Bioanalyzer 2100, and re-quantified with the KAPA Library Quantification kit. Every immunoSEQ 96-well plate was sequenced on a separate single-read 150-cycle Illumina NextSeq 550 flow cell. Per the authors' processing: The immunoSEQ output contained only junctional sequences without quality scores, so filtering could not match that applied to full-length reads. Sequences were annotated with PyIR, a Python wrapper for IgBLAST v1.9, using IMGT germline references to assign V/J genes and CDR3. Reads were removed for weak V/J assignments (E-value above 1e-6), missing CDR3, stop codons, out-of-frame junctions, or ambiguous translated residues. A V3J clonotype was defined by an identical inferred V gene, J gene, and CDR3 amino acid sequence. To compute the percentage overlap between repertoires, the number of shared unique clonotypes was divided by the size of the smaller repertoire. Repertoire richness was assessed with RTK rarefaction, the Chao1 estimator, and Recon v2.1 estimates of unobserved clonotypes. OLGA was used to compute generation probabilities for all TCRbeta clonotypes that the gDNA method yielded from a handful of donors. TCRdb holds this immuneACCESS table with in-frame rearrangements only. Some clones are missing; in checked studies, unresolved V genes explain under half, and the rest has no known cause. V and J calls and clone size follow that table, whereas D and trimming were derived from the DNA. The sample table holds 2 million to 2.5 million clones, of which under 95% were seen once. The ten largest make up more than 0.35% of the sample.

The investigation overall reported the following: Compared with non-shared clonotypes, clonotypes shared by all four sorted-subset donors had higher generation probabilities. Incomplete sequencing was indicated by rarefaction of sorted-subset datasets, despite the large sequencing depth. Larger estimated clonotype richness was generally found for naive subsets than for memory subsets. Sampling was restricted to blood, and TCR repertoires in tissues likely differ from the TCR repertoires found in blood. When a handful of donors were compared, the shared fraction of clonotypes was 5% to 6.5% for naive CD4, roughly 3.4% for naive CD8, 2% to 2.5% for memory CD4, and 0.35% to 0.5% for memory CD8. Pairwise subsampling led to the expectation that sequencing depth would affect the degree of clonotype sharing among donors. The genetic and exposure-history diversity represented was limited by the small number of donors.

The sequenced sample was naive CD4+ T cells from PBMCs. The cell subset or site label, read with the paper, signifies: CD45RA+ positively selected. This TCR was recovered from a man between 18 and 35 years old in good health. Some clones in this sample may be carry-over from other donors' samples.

The DNA sequence is TGTGCCAGCAGCTCAGCATCCGGGACAGGGGGCATCTACGAGCAGTACTTC. Translation gives CASSSASGTGGIYEQYF. The chain is assembled from TRBV7-2 and TRBJ2-7, and 12 junction bases match TRBD1. Taken from the germline V gene, the CDR1 and CDR2 loops are SGHTA and FQGNSA. Including cysteine and phenylalanine, the CDR3 has 17 amino acids. The CDR3 DNA has 51 bases and is translated from base 1. Trimming removed 4 bases from V and 3 bases from J; the gene matches leave 10 bases unexplained.